Presented here are 15 T cell receptor beta chains from one specimen sequenced in a study of early T cells in non-severe SARS-CoV-2 infection. Using its own MiXCR run on the 5' RACE reads, TCRdb lists one record per CDR3 protein. Among roughly 51,000 distinct CDR3 sequences listed, more than 5.5% were seen once. The sequences come from whole blood, collected at baseline. Receptors were obtained from an adult who was a healthcare worker with PCR-confirmed SARS-CoV-2 infection or an uninfected control (not recorded which).

The chain joins TRBV19 to TRBJ2-7, with D possibly matching TRBD1 (6 bases). Germline lookup yields CDR1 LNHDA and CDR2 SQIVND (reference sequence). V was clipped by 6 bases and J by 5 bases, with 17 bases between them. CDR3 size: 14 residues. The DNA of the CDR3 is TGTGCCAGTAGCCTGACAGGTGGGGTGGACGAGCAGTACTTC. Translated: CASSLTGGVDEQYF.

CDR3 sequence reads: CASSCPPPSAGETQYF. The CDR3 DNA sequence: TGCGCCAGCAGCTGCCCGCCCCCGTCCGCGGGTGAGACCCAGTACTTC. The V call is TRBV4-3, the J call TRBJ2-5; D possibly corresponds to TRBD2 (5 bases). Per the germline V gene, CDR1 is LGHNA and CDR2 is YSLEER. V lost 5 bases and J lost 5, with 21 bases in between. CDR3 length equals 16 residues.

This clonotype has at least ten counts. The V and J genes are TRBV4-1 and TRBJ2-1; possibly TRBD1 for D (5 bases). The length of the CDR3 is 15 residues. Germline V gene data show CDR1 as MGHRA and CDR2 as YSYEKL. V was cut by 1 base and J by 8 bases, with 15 bases left in between. The CDR3 nucleotides read TGCGCCAGCAGCCAAGGGGGCCGTGCCGGCGATGAGCAGTTCTTC. This gives the protein CASSQGGRAGDEQFF.

This clonotype showed up many times. The junction differs from germline at one of its ends, possibly a read error. The chain uses TRBV6-5 and TRBJ2-1; 10 nucleotides match TRBD1. The CDR3 has 15 residues. Per the germline V gene, CDR1 is MNHEY and CDR2 is SVGAGI. This chain's CDR3 is CASSHSGTGDNEQFF. The CDR3 region has the DNA TGTGCCAGCAGTCACTCCGGGACAGGGGACAATGAGCAGTTCTTC.

V usage is TRBV7-2 and J usage is TRBJ1-5; D is undetermined. Germline V gives CDR1 SGHTA, CDR2 FQGNSA. This CDR3 region has 15 residues. Trimming removed 1 base from V and 4 bases from J, with 11 bases in between. The CDR3 is CASSLGITVNQPQHF. CDR3 bases: TGTGCCAGCAGCTTAGGAATAACGGTGAATCAGCCCCAGCATTTT. The full variable domain, in which reference TRBV7-2 and TRBJ1-5 provide the parts outside the CDR3, is GAGVSQSPSNKVTEKGKDVELRCDPISGHTALYWYRQSLGQGLEFLIYFQGNSAPDKSGLPSDRFSAERTGGSVSTLTIQRTQQEDSAVYLCASSLGITVNQPQHFGDGTRLSIL.

CDR3: CASSDGERGSVYEQYF. The CDR3 nucleotides read TGTGCCAGTAGTGATGGCGAGCGGGGGTCTGTTTACGAGCAGTACTTC. J is TRBJ2-7 and V is TRBV19; 8 nucleotides line up with TRBD2. The V gene's germline CDR1 is LNHDA and CDR2 SQIVND (reference sequence). The CDR3 length is 16 residues. V lost 5 bases to trimming and J lost 4 bases; unmatched junction nucleotides: 13.

This clonotype was seen a few times. The chain is built from TRBV20-1 and TRBJ2-3; D is ambiguous. There are 15 residues in the CDR3. V was clipped by 2 bases and J by 5 bases, with 17 bases between them. CDR1 DFQATT and CDR2 SNEGSKA come from the germline V gene (reference sequence). The CDR3 DNA follows: TGCAGTGCTAGAAGCTTAACCTTAGGCAGAGATACGCAGTATTTT. This encodes CSARSLTLGRDTQYF.

This clonotype occurred many times. This rearrangement joins TRBV12-3 or TRBV12-4 to TRBJ2-1; possibly TRBD1 for D (6 bases). This CDR3 is built from 15 residues. V lost 5 bases, J lost 2 bases, and 13 bases lay in between. The CDR3 reads CASSIQGIAYNEQFF. In DNA, the CDR3 is TGTGCCAGCAGTATCCAGGGGATCGCCTACAATGAGCAGTTCTTC.

This clonotype was recorded at least ten times. The rearrangement joins TRBV7-8 to TRBJ1-6, with D tentatively TRBD1 (5 bases). CDR1 and CDR2 (germline): SGHVS, FQNEAQ. The V end was cut by 5 bases, the J end by 6 bases, with 14 bases between. This CDR3 spans 15 amino acids. The CDR3 DNA is TGTGCCAGCAGCCTCCGGGGGGTCCCTAATTCACCCCTCCACTTT. Encoded protein: CASSLRGVPNSPLHF.

This clonotype has ten or more counts. The CDR3 loop is CASGPRGGFQPQHF. The CDR3 DNA sequence: TGTGCCAGCGGCCCGCGGGGAGGGTTTCAGCCCCAGCATTTT. This chain links TRBV12-3 or TRBV12-4 with TRBJ1-5; no reliable D call. The CDR3 runs 14 residues. Trimming shortened V by 8 bases and J by 6 bases, and 17 bases separated the two germline ends.

This clonotype was detected many times. V is TRBV18 and J is TRBJ1-1; 10 bases align to TRBD1. This CDR3 region has 14 residues. Per the germline V gene, CDR1 is KGHSH and CDR2 is LQKENI. After removal of 4 bases from V and 5 bases from J, the junction contained 4 bases not matched to a gene. The CDR3 sequence: CASSRGQGGTEAFF. The CDR3 DNA follows: TGTGCCAGCTCACGAGGACAGGGGGGTACTGAAGCTTTCTTT.

There are a few counts of this clonotype. This chain links TRBV20-1 with TRBJ2-7; D may be TRBD1 or TRBD2 (5 bases each). The CDR3 length is 14 residues. Per germline, CDR1 DFQATT and CDR2 SNEGSKA (reference sequence). The V end was cut by 6 bases, the J end by 5 bases, with 20 bases between. CDR3 sequence (DNA): TGCAGTGCCAAGTACGGGACGGTTGATCACGAGCAGTACTTC. Protein sequence: CSAKYGTVDHEQYF.

The chain carries TRBV7-8 and TRBJ2-1; D uncertain. The CDR3 spans 10 residues. Trimming removed 7 bases at V and 8 bases at J, with 6 bases between. Germline loops: CDR1 SGHVS, CDR2 FQNEAQ. The CDR3 reads CASNRDEQFF. The DNA for the CDR3 is TGTGCCAGCAACCGGGATGAGCAGTTCTTC.

The sample holds many counts of this clonotype. The chain combines TRBV7-2 with TRBJ2-2; 7 bases align to TRBD1. CDR1 SGHTA and CDR2 FQGNSA come from the germline V gene. The CDR3 spans 18 residues. Germline trimming cut 5 bases from V and 8 bases from J; bases unmatched to any gene: 20. The CDR3 sequence: CASSPYYIWTGKAGELFF. The CDR3 DNA is TGTGCCAGCAGCCCCTATTATATCTGGACAGGCAAAGCGGGGGAGCTGTTTTTT.

The chain employs TRBV5-4 and TRBJ1-2; 11 nucleotides match TRBD1. Germline-derived CDR1 and CDR2 are SGHNT and YYREEE (reference sequence). CDR3 length equals 16 residues. The V segment lost 4 bases and the J segment 4 bases; nucleotides outside the gene matches: 9. CDR3 coding DNA: TGTGCCAGCAGCCCAGGGACAGGGGGTTGGAGCTATGGCTACACCTTC. Translated: CASSPGTGGWSYGYTF.